This TCR beta chain was recovered during a study of control samples from healthy donors and cancer patients. Trimming cost V 5 bases and J 7 bases; bases outside gene matches: 11. The germline CDR1 and CDR2 sequences are SEHNR and FQNEAQ (reference sequence). The CDR3 loop spans 16 amino acids. This table comes from immunoSEQ multiplex PCR, and its TCRdb copy is limited to in-frame clones, with some not included. The sample contains roughly 68,000 clones, about 83% of which appear only once. Material for sequencing was blood. This chain uses TRBV7-9 with TRBJ2-1, with 10 bases identical to TRBD2. This sequence was found in a man in his sixties in good health. CDR3 nucleotides: TGTGCCAGCAGCATCCTAGCGGGAGACCCGCGGAATGAGCAGTTCTTC. Amino acid sequence: CASSILAGDPRNEQFF.